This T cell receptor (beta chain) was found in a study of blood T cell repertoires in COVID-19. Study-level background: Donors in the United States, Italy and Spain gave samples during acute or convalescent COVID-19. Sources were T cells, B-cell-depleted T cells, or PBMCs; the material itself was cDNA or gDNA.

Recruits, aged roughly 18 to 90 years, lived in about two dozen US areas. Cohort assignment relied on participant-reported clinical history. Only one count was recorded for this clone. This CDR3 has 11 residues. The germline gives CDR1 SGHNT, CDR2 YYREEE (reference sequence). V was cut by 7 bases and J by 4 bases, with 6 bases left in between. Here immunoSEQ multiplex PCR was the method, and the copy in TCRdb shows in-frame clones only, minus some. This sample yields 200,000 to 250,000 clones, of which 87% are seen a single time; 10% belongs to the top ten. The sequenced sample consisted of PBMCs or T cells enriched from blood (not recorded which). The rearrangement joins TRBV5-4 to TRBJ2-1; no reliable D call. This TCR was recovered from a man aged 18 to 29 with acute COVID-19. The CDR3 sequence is CASGLYNEQFF. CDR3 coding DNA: TGTGCCAGCGGGCTTTACAATGAGCAGTTCTTC.